A single sample is the source of the 30 T cell receptor beta chains below, sequenced in a study of CD8 T cells in Susac syndrome (dated by TCRdb to the late 2010s). The library relied on the immunoSEQ multiplex PCR assay. RNA was extracted using the RNeasy kit, and roughly 0.5 to 1 ug of the RNA was reverse transcribed with random hexamers. Clones were called with MiXCR by TCRdb after fastp trimmed the public reads at Q25, and only in-frame beta chains were retained. Each entry merges the rows of one CDR3 protein and shows their most common DNA and genes. The sample yields around 180,000 distinct CDR3 sequences; roughly 92% were counted once. Roughly 0.1% of the sample belongs to the ten largest clones. The sample taken for sequencing was CD4+ T cells from PBMCs. These receptors originate from a human donor with multiple sclerosis.

This clonotype occurred once. The chain uses TRBV28 and TRBJ1-6, with TRBD1 matching over 7 bases. The CDR3 has 15 residues. Germline V gene lookup returns CDR1 MDHEN and CDR2 SYDVKM. J lost 8 bases, V lost 1 base, and 5 bases had no gene match. The CDR3 nucleotides are TGTGCCAGCAGTTTATCGGCACAGGGGTATTCACCCCTCCACTTT. It translates to CASSLSAQGYSPLHF.

This sequence joins TRBV5-1 and TRBJ2-5, with D perhaps given as TRBD1 or TRBD2 (6 bases each). Trimming cost V 6 bases and J 3 bases, with 15 bases left between them. Germline V gives CDR1 SGHRS, CDR2 YFSETQ. The CDR3 runs to 14 residues. CDR3 DNA: TGCGCCAGCACGATCGTGGGGGGCGAAGAGACCCAGTACTTC. Translation gives CASTIVGGEETQYF.

The genes are TRBV6-2 or TRBV6-3 and TRBJ2-7; D may be TRBD1 (5 bases). CDR3 length: 13 amino acids. The V gene's germline CDR1 is MNHEY and CDR2 SVGEGT. With 3 bases removed from V and 3 bases from J, the gap between germline ends came to 9 bases. The CDR3 DNA reads TGTGCCAGCAGTTATGGGGCAGACTACGAGCAGTACTTC. Translation: CASSYGADYEQYF.

The chain links TRBV19 to TRBJ2-3; 7 bases align to TRBD2. The CDR3 is 13 residues long. From germline, CDR1 is LNHDA and CDR2 SQIVND (reference sequence). Trimming cost V 5 bases and J 6 bases; bases outside gene matches: 5. The DNA for the CDR3 is TGTGCCAGTAGTCCGAGGACTAGGGATACGCAGTATTTT. Translating gives CASSPRTRDTQYF. Filled out from reference TRBV19 and TRBJ2-3, the complete variable domain reads DGGITQSPKYLFRKEGQNVTLSCEQNLNHDAMYWYRQDPGQGLRLIYYSQIVNDFQKGDIAEGYSVSREKKESFPLTVTSAQKNPTAFYLCASSPRTRDTQYFGPGTRLTVL.

The CDR3 here is CASSFQGDQGSKGYTF. CDR3 bases: TGTGCCAGCAGCTTTCAAGGAGATCAGGGGAGTAAAGGCTACACCTTC. The rearrangement uses TRBV13 and TRBJ1-2; D is possibly TRBD1 (6 bases). The CDR3 loop spans 16 amino acids. V dropped 3 bases and J dropped 8 bases, with 22 bases sitting between them. Germline-derived CDR1 and CDR2 are PRHDT and FYEKMQ (reference sequence).

This chain connects TRBV12-3 or TRBV12-4 to TRBJ2-7; 10 bases fit TRBD1. The CDR3 length is 15 residues. V shed 3 bases, J shed 1 base, and the junction held 3 bases outside the gene matches. The CDR3 protein is CASSFGQGGSYEQYF. Here the CDR3 DNA reads TGTGCCAGCAGTTTCGGACAGGGGGGGTCCTACGAGCAGTACTTC.

The chain has TRBV7-3 and TRBJ2-1; TRBD2 aligns across 7 bases. CDR3 size: 17 residues. The germline gives CDR1 SGHTA, CDR2 FQGTGA. Trimming at V came to 1 base and at J to 4 bases, leaving 10 bases not matched to a gene. The CDR3 sequence: CASSLIPLRGSYNEQFF. CDR3 nucleotide sequence: TGTGCCAGCAGCTTAATCCCCCTGCGGGGGTCTTACAATGAGCAGTTCTTC.

The chain employs TRBV12-3 or TRBV12-4 and TRBJ2-5; no clear D gene. The CDR3 has 14 amino acids. V lost 3 bases, J lost 1 base, and 9 bases lay in between. The CDR3 loop reads CASSFPPIQETQYF. The CDR3 DNA reads TGTGCCAGCAGTTTTCCCCCCATCCAAGAGACCCAGTACTTC.

The chain recombines TRBV5-1 with TRBJ2-7; a possible D gene is TRBD1 (5 bases). The CDR3 extends over 14 amino acids. Germline CDR1 is SGHRS and CDR2 is YFSETQ. The ends were cut back, 2 bases at V and 3 bases at J, with 12 bases in the middle. In DNA form, the CDR3 reads TGCGCCAGCAGCTTTAGGGGCCAAATCTACGAGCAGTACTTC. This translates into CASSFRGQIYEQYF.

This sequence joins TRBV27 and TRBJ2-3; the D is unclear. V lost 6 bases, J lost 0 bases, and 10 bases lay in between. CDR1 is MNHEY and CDR2 is SMNVEV in the germline V gene (reference sequence). The CDR3 totals 14 residues. Written as DNA, the CDR3 is TGTGCCAGCAGGGATGTCCCTAGCACAGATACGCAGTATTTT. Amino acid sequence: CASRDVPSTDTQYF.

The V call is TRBV2, the J call TRBJ2-5; D may be TRBD2 (5 bases). The CDR3 is 13 amino acids. V was pared by 3 bases and J by 4 bases, with 9 bases between. Germline V gene lookup returns CDR1 SNHLY and CDR2 FYNNEI. CDR3 DNA sequence: TGTGCCAGCAGTGAGGTCAGCGGAGAGACCCAGTACTTC. Translated, it gives CASSEVSGETQYF. Filled out from reference TRBV2 and TRBJ2-5, the complete variable domain reads EPEVTQTPSHQVTQMGQEVILRCVPISNHLYFYWYRQILGQKVEFLVSFYNNEISEKSEIFDDQFSVERPDGSNFTLKIRSTKLEDSAMYFCASSEVSGETQYFGPGTRLLVL.

The chain combines TRBV27 with TRBJ2-1; D is unresolved. In germline, CDR1 is MNHEY, CDR2 SMNVEV (reference sequence). Trimming cost V 4 bases and J 7 bases, with 14 bases left between them. This CDR3 is 14 amino acids long. The CDR3 loop is CASSYRTPWNEQFF. In nucleotides, the CDR3 is TGTGCCAGCAGTTACCGGACCCCTTGGAATGAGCAGTTCTTC.

The chain uses TRBV6-2 or TRBV6-3 and TRBJ2-3, with D unresolved. Trimming pared 4 bases from V and 6 bases from J, leaving 14 bases between. Germline V gives CDR1 MNHEY, CDR2 SVGEGT. There are 14 residues in the CDR3. The CDR3: CASSWARSADTQYF. Written as DNA, the CDR3 is TGTGCCAGCAGTTGGGCCAGAAGCGCGGATACGCAGTATTTT.

This chain connects TRBV29-1 to TRBJ1-3; no firm D call. This CDR3 is 12 amino acids long. Germline V gives CDR1 SQVTM, CDR2 ANQGSEA. V lost 7 bases, J lost 4 bases, and 11 bases lay in between. The CDR3 DNA follows: TGCAGCGGCACGGGGTGGGGAAACACCATATATTTT. Translation: CSGTGWGNTIYF.

This clonotype was seen only a few times. The chain joins TRBV18 to TRBJ1-1, with D unclear. The CDR3 extends over 11 amino acids. The germline gives CDR1 KGHSH, CDR2 LQKENI. V shed 6 bases and J shed 2 bases, with 4 bases lying between them. DNA for the CDR3: TGTGCCAGCTCCAGTAACACTGAAGCTTTCTTT. Translated, it gives CASSSNTEAFF.

This chain links TRBV3-1 with TRBJ2-1; possible D gene TRBD1, 6 bases. V was trimmed by 1 base and J by 4 bases, leaving 8 bases between them. CDR3 length: 14 amino acids. CDR1 is LGHDT, CDR2 YNNKEL, per germline (reference sequence). The CDR3: CASSQGGLYNEQFF. CDR3 sequence (DNA): TGTGCCAGCAGCCAAGGGGGGCTTTACAATGAGCAGTTCTTC.

This clonotype was picked up one time. The chain joins TRBV14 to TRBJ2-5, with D possibly TRBD1 on 6 matching bases. Looked up from germline, CDR1 is SGHDN and CDR2 is FVKESK. The CDR3 sequence is 14 residues long. Trimming removed 4 bases at V and 6 bases at J, with 15 bases between. CDR3 in DNA: TGTGCCAGCAGCCTTGCAGGGGATACAAAGACCCAGTACTTC. This translates into CASSLAGDTKTQYF.

V is TRBV7-2 and J is TRBJ2-7, with a tentative D call TRBD1 (5 bases). V lost 7 bases to trimming and J lost 3 bases, with 10 bases between them. The CDR3 is 12 amino acids. Germline V CDR1 and CDR2: SGHTA, FQGNSA. CDR3 sequence reads: CASTQGDYEQYF. Here the CDR3 DNA reads TGTGCCAGCACTCAGGGCGACTACGAGCAGTACTTC.

This clonotype showed up just once. The chain has TRBV7-2 and TRBJ2-7; D might be TRBD2 (6 bases). Germline V lookup: CDR1 SGHTA, CDR2 FQGNSA. V dropped 1 base and J dropped 6 bases, with 19 bases sitting between them. This CDR3 contains 16 residues. CDR3 sequence reads: CASSLGWMGGVVEQYF. CDR3 coding DNA: TGTGCCAGCAGCTTAGGGTGGATGGGCGGGGTGGTCGAGCAGTACTTC.

This sequence joins TRBV28 and TRBJ2-7; TRBD2 is a possible D gene (6 bases). Germline V gene data show CDR1 as MDHEN and CDR2 as SYDVKM. The CDR3 sequence is 12 residues long. V was clipped by 4 bases and J by 6 bases, with 10 bases between them. The CDR3 DNA follows: TGTGCCAGCAGTTCCCTAGCGTTCGAGCAGTACTTC. Encoded protein: CASSSLAFEQYF. The whole variable domain, remainder taken from reference TRBV28 and TRBJ2-7, is DVKVTQSSRYLVKRTGEKVFLECVQDMDHENMFWYRQDPGLGLRLIYFSYDVKMKEKGDIPEGYSVSREKKERFSLILESASTNQTSMYLCASSSLAFEQYFGPGTRLTVT.

In this sample, this clonotype turned up once. The chain uses TRBV5-1 and TRBJ2-5; no firm D call. Germline V gene lookup returns CDR1 SGHRS and CDR2 YFSETQ. Trimming shortened V by 3 bases and J by 13 bases, and 13 bases separated the two germline ends. CDR3 length: 11 amino acids. The CDR3 is CASSSGAGRYF. DNA of the CDR3: TGCGCCAGCAGCTCAGGAGCTGGTCGGTACTTC. Drawing the rest from reference TRBV5-1 and TRBJ2-5, the complete variable domain is KAGVTQTPRYLIKTRGQQVTLSCSPISGHRSVSWYQQTPGQGLQFLFEYFSETQRNKGNFPGRFSGRQFSNSRSEMNVSTLELGDSALYLCASSSGAGRYFGPGTRLLVL.

The chain employs TRBV20-1 and TRBJ1-1; a weak D match, TRBD1 (6 bases). V shed 6 bases and J shed 3 bases, with 17 bases lying between them. The length of the CDR3 is 14 residues. Germline V gene sequence: CDR1 DFQATT, CDR2 SNEGSKA (reference sequence). The CDR3 nucleotides read TGCAGTGCCCTGAGGGGAGCAGGGGACACTGAAGCTTTCTTT. This gives the protein CSALRGAGDTEAFF.

CDR3 DNA sequence: TGCGCCAGCAGCCGGGTACAGGGTGACGAGCAGTACTTC. It encodes CASSRVQGDEQYF. The J gene is TRBJ2-7, the V gene TRBV4-3, with a weak D call TRBD1 (6 bases). V was pared by 4 bases and J by 5 bases, with 12 bases between. CDR1 and CDR2 (germline): LGHNA, YSLEER. This CDR3 region has 13 residues.

The chain has TRBV29-1 and TRBJ2-7; TRBD2 matches at 10 bases. CDR1 and CDR2 (germline): SQVTM, ANQGSEA. Trimming at V came to 2 bases and at J to 6 bases, leaving 10 bases not matched to a gene. The CDR3 runs 15 residues. CDR3 amino acids: CSVERWASGSSEQYF. The CDR3 bases are TGCAGCGTTGAAAGATGGGCTAGCGGGAGTAGCGAGCAGTACTTC.

V and J are TRBV20-1 and TRBJ1-1; perhaps TRBD1 as D (6 bases). The CDR3 has 15 amino acids. Germline loops: CDR1 DFQATT, CDR2 SNEGSKA (reference sequence). V lost 3 bases, J lost 6 bases, and 20 bases lay in between. The CDR3 bases are TGCAGTGCTAGCCCTCCGGGGGGCAAGGACGCTGAAGCTTTCTTT. This translates into CSASPPGGKDAEAFF.

The sample holds one count of this clonotype. The chain couples TRBV2 to TRBJ2-2; the match to TRBD2 covers 10 bases. V was pared by 4 bases and J by 7 bases, with 6 bases of the junction left unmatched. Per the germline V gene, CDR1 is SNHLY and CDR2 is FYNNEI. The CDR3 runs 15 residues. DNA for the CDR3: TGTGCCAGCAGTGGGCCTAGCGGGGGCATCGGGGAGCTGTTTTTT. It codes for CASSGPSGGIGELFF.

V usage is TRBV4-1 and J usage is TRBJ2-1; the match to TRBD1 covers 9 bases. J gave up 9 bases and V 1 base, and 7 bases lay outside the gene matches. The germline CDR1 and CDR2 sequences are MGHRA and YSYEKL. CDR3 length equals 15 residues. This chain's CDR3 is CASSQAQTGGIEQFF. The CDR3 DNA reads as TGCGCCAGCAGCCAAGCTCAGACAGGGGGTATTGAGCAGTTCTTC.

This rearrangement joins TRBV12-3 or TRBV12-4 to TRBJ2-1, with 12 bases matching TRBD2. The CDR3 spans 15 residues. V shed 5 bases, J shed 9 bases, and the junction held 8 bases outside the gene matches. The CDR3 bases are TGTGCCAGCAGTCCTGGACTAGCGGGGTCGGGTGAGCAGTTCTTC. This sequence encodes CASSPGLAGSGEQFF.

The V call is TRBV7-9, the J call TRBJ2-7, with 7 bases matching TRBD1. Per germline, CDR1 SEHNR and CDR2 FQNEAQ (reference sequence). J lost 0 bases, V lost 5 bases, and 7 bases had no gene match. The CDR3 is 15 amino acids. In nucleotides, the CDR3 is TGTGCCAGCAGCAAAGACAGGGCTTACTCCTACGAGCAGTACTTC. Translated: CASSKDRAYSYEQYF.

The chain carries TRBV9 and TRBJ2-5; 9 bases map to TRBD2. This CDR3 spans 15 amino acids. The germline V gene has CDR1 SGDLS and CDR2 YYNGEE. V shed 0 bases, J shed 5 bases, and the junction held 5 bases outside the gene matches. The CDR3 DNA sequence: TGTGCCAGCAGCGTAGGGACCACTAGCGGGGAGACCCAGTACTTC. Protein product: CASSVGTTSGETQYF. Complete variable domain (other parts from reference TRBV9 and TRBJ2-5): DSGVTQTPKHLITATGQRVTLRCSPRSGDLSVYWYQQSLDQGLQFLIQYYNGEERAKGNILERFSAQQFPDLHSELNLSSLELGDSALYFCASSVGTTSGETQYFGPGTRLLVL.